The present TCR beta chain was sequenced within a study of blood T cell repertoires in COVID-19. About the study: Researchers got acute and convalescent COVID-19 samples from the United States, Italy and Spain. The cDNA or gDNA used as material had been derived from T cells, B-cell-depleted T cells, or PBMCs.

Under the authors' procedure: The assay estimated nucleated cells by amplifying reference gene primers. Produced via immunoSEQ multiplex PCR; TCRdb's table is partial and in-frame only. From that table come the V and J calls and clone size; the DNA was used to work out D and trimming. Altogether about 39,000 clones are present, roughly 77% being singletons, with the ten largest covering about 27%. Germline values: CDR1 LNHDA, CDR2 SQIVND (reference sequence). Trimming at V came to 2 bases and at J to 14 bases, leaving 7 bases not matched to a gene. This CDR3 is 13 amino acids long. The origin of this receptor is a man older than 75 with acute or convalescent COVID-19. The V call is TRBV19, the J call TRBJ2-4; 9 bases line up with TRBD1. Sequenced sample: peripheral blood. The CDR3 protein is CASSISTGGKEYF. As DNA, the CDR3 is TGTGCCAGTAGTATATCGACAGGGGGAAAGGAGTACTTC.